The clone carrying this T cell receptor beta chain was observed a handful of times. What it binds is unknown. The data stem from a study of response to subunit inactivated influenza vaccine. With V trimmed by 4 bases and J by 3 bases, 18 bases remained unmatched. CDR1 and CDR2 (germline): MNHEY, SVGAGI. The CDR3 covers 19 residues. TCRdb fed the RT-PCR reads into MiXCR, producing one record per CDR3 protein. The sample consists of approximately 500,000 distinct CDR3 sequences, 14% of them appearing once. Findings and caveats of the study: The authors proposed limited new T cell recruitment per seasonal influenza vaccination.

This TCR was recovered from a man in his forties or fifties who received an inactivated influenza vaccine. The sequenced sample was PBMCs from blood, obtained about 12 days after vaccination. The chain uses TRBV6-5 and TRBJ2-3; 8 bases agree with TRBD1. The CDR3, as DNA: TGTGCCAGCAGTTCTACAAAGAGGACGAGGACAGGGTGGACAGATACGCAGTATTTT. This codes for CASSSTKRTRTGWTDTQYF.